The entry below gives a single T cell receptor (beta chain) sequence along with its context. This entry belongs to a study of blood T cell repertoires in COVID-19. Study summary: Spain, Italy and the United States supplied samples that represented acute and convalescent COVID-19. Sources were T cells, B-cell-depleted T cells, or PBMCs; the material itself was cDNA or gDNA.

Per the original methods: Researchers report that nucleated cell counts were estimated from reference gene primer amplification. Clones were sequenced by immunoSEQ multiplex PCR, and TCRdb holds only the in-frame ones, with some missing. The D gene and trimming were derived from the DNA, and the V and J assignments and clone size from that table. The data show about 200,000 clones, roughly 84% seen once. Trimming took 2 bases from V and 2 from J, leaving 13 bases between them. Germline V lookup: CDR1 KGHSH, CDR2 LQKENI. The CDR3 length is 15 residues. This clonotype originated in a woman of 80 years or more with acute or convalescent COVID-19. Sequenced input: peripheral blood. This sequence joins TRBV18 and TRBJ2-7; D is perhaps TRBD1 (6 bases). CDR3 loop: CASSPSSGATYEQYF. The CDR3 nucleotides read TGTGCCAGCTCACCAAGCTCAGGGGCCACCTACGAGCAGTACTTC.